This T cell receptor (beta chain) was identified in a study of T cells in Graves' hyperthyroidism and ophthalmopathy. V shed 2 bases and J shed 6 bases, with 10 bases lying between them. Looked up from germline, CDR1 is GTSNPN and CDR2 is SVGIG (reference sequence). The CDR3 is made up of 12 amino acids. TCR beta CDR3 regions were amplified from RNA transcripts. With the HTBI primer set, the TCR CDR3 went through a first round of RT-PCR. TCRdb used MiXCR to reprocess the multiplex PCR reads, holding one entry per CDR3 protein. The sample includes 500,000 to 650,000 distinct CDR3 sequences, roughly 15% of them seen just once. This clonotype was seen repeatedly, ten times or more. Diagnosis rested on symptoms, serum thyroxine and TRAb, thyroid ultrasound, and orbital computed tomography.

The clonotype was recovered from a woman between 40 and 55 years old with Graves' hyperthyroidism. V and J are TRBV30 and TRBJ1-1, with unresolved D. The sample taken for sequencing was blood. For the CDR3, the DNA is TGTGCCTGGAGTCGACGAGGCTCTGAAGCTTTCTTT. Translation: CAWSRRGSEAFF.